This T cell receptor beta chain was retrieved from a study of blood T cell repertoires in COVID-19. For the study at large: The origin of the acute and convalescent COVID-19 samples was the United States, Italy and Spain. T cells, B-cell-depleted T cells, or PBMCs supplied cDNA or gDNA.

CDR1 is SNHLY and CDR2 is FYNNEI in the germline V gene. This CDR3 comprises 16 residues. J gave up 2 bases and V 0 bases, and 1 base lay outside the gene matches. In the source study's methods: Amplified reference gene primers provided the basis for estimating nucleated cell counts. Produced via immunoSEQ multiplex PCR; TCRdb's table is partial and in-frame only. V and J calls and clone size are as listed in that table; D and trimming were resolved from the DNA. The sample includes 120,000 or so clones, 88% of them seen just once. J is TRBJ2-6 and V is TRBV2, with 7 bases lining up with TRBD2. Source material: peripheral blood. The sequence derives from a human donor in a cohort sampled during active COVID-19. The CDR3 reads CASSEAGGTGANVLTF. The CDR3 region has the DNA TGTGCCAGCAGTGAAGCGGGAGGGACTGGGGCCAACGTCCTGACTTTC.